This TCR beta chain originates from a study of cytomegalovirus exposure and HLA in healthy donors. Overall study results and limits: It was confirmed in vitro that three of the CMV-associated chains were specific for CMV antigens. TCR beta chain V- and J-gene trimming was linked, in a later analysis, to a missense variant in DCLRE1C.

Healthy individuals who donated bone marrow served as the donors. Looked up from germline, CDR1 is LGHNA and CDR2 is YSLEER. This CDR3 region has 16 residues. The trim removed 4 bases at V and 7 bases at J, leaving 9 bases unmatched. Primers: 60 Vbeta forward and 13 Jbeta reverse. How the authors handled the data: In a later analysis, 80 million or so unique TCR beta chains included roughly 11 million shared by two or more donors. The protocol was immunoSEQ multiplex PCR, while the TCRdb copy is restricted to in-frame clones and leaves out a portion. V, J and clone size are taken as reported in that table, and D and trimming were inferred from the DNA itself. The data contain fewer than 110,000 clones, 74% of them singletons. As concerns this clone: What it binds is not known.

The chain uses TRBV4-3 and TRBJ2-1; 11 bases agree with TRBD2. The sample taken for sequencing was PBMCs. The origin of this receptor is a woman in her thirties or forties in good health and CMV-seropositive. This chain's CDR3 is CASSRRWGTSGNEQFF. The CDR3 bases are TGCGCCAGCAGCCGAAGATGGGGGACTAGCGGTAATGAGCAGTTCTTC.